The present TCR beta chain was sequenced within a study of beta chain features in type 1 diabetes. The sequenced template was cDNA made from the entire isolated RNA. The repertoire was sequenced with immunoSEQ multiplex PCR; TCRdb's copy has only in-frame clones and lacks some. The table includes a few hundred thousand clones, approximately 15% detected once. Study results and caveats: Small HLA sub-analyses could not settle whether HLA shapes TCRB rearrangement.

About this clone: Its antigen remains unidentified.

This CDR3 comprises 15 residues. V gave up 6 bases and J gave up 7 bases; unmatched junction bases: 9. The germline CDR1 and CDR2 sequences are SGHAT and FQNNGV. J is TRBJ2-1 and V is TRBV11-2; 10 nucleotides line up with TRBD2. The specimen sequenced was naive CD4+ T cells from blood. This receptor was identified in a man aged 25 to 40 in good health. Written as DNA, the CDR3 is TGTGCCAGCAGACCCCTAGCGGGAGTAGGGAATGAGCAGTTCTTC. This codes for CASRPLAGVGNEQFF.